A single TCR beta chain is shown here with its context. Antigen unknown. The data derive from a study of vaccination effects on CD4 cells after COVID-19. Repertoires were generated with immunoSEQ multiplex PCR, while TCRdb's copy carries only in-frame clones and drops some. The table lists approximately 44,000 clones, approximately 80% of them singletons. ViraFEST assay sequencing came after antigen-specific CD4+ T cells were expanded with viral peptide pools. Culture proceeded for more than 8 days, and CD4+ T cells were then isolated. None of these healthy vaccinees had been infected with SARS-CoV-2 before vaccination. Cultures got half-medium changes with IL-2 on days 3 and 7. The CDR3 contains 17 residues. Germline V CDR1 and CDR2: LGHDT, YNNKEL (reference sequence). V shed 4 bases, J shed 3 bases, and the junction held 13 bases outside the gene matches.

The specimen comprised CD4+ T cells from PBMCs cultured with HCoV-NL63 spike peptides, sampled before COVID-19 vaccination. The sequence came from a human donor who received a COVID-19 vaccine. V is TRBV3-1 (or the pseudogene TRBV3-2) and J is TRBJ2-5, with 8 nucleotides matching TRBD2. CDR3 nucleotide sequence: TGTGCCAGCAGCCCGTCGGGCCGGCGGGGGGCAGAAGAGACCCAGTACTTC. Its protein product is CASSPSGRRGAEETQYF.